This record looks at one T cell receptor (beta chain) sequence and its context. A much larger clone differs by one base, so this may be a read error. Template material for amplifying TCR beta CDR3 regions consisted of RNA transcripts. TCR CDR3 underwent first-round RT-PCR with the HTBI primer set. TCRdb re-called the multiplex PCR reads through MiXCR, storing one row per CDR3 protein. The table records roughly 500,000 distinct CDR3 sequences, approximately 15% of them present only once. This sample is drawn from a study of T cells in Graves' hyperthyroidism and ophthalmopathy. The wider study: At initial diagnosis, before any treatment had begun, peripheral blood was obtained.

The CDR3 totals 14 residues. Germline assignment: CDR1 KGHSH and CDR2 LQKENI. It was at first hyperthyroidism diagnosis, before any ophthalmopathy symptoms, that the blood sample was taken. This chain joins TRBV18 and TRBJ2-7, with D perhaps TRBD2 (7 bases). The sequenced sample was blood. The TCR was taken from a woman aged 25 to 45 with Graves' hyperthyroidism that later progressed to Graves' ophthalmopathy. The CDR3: CASSPRGHSYERYF. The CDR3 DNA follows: TGTGCCAGCTCACCGCGGGGGCACTCCTACGAGCGGTACTTC.